This T cell receptor (beta chain) was found in a study of cytomegalovirus exposure and HLA in healthy donors. The PCR made use of 60 Vbeta and 13 Jbeta primers. The method was immunoSEQ multiplex PCR; TCRdb's version includes in-frame clones alone and lacks a portion of them. The sample has 45,000 to 65,000 clones; about 82% are singletons. The receptor's source is a man between 25 and 39 years old in good health and CMV-seronegative. The material sequenced was PBMCs.

The CDR3 sequence is CASLEQVDSSNQPQHF. As DNA, the CDR3 is TGTGCCAGCCTCGAACAGGTAGACAGTAGCAATCAGCCCCAGCATTTT. The chain links TRBV2 to TRBJ1-5; maybe TRBD1 (5 bases). Trimming took 8 bases from V and 0 from J, leaving 17 bases between them. The CDR3 has 16 residues. The germline V gene encodes CDR1 SNHLY and CDR2 FYNNEI.